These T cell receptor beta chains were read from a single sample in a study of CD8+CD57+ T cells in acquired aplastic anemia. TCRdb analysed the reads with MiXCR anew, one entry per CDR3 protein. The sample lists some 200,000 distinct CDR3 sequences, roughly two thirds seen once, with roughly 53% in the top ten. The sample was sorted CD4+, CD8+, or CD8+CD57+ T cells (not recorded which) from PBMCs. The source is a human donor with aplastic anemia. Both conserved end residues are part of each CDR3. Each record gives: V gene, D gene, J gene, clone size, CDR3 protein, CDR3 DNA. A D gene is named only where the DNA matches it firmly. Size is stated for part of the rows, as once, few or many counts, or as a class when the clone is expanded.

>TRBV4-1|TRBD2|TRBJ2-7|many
CASSQDGLAGNYEQYF
TGCGCCAGCAGCCAAGATGGGCTAGCGGGGAACTACGAGCAGTACTTC
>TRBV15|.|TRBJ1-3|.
CATSRVPGAESGNTIYF
TGTGCCACCAGCCGAGTTCCGGGGGCAGAATCTGGAAACACCATATATTTT
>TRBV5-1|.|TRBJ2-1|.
CASSYQQGGAYNEQFF
TGCGCCAGCAGCTACCAACAGGGAGGAGCCTACAATGAGCAGTTCTTC
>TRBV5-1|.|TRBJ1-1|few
CASSLAVNEGTTEAFF
TGCGCCAGCAGCTTGGCCGTTAACGAGGGCACCACTGAAGCTTTCTTT
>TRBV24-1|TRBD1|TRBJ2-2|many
CATSDLPGGADGELFF
TGTGCCACCAGTGATTTGCCAGGGGGCGCTGACGGGGAGCTGTTTTTT
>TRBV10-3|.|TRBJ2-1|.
CAISAGLEYNEQFF
TGTGCCATCAGTGCAGGCCTAGAGTACAATGAGCAGTTCTTC
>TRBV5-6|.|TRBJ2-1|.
CASSFGGPRANEQFF
TGTGCCAGCAGCTTCGGGGGGCCTCGGGCAAATGAGCAGTTCTTC
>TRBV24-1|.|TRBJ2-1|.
CAATGISSYNEQFF
TGTGCCGCGACCGGTATCAGCTCCTACAATGAGCAGTTCTTC
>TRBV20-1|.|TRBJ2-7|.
CSARPGLGSYEQYF
TGCAGTGCTAGGCCCGGGTTGGGGTCCTACGAGCAGTACTTC
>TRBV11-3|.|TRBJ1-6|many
CASSFIRDNSPLHF
TGTGCCAGCAGCTTCATCAGGGACAATTCACCCCTCCACTTT
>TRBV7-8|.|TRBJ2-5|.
CASSQTPRSQETQYF
TGTGCCAGCAGCCAAACCCCGAGGAGCCAAGAGACCCAGTACTTC
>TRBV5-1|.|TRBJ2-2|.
CASSSSTANTGELFF
TGCGCCAGCAGCTCTTCGACCGCGAACACCGGGGAGCTGTTTTTT
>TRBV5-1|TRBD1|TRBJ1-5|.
CASRGQGKPQHF
TGCGCCAGCAGGGGACAGGGCAAGCCCCAGCATTTT
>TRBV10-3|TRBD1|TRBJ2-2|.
CAISWDRGNTGELFF
TGTGCCATCAGCTGGGACAGGGGGAACACCGGGGAGCTGTTTTTT
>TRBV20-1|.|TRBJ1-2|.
CSASLTLSGNTF
TGCAGTGCTAGCCTCACGTTGAGTGGGAACACCTTC
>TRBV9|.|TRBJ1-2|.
CASSAPEGYTF
TGTGCCAGCAGCGCCCCGGAAGGCTACACCTTC
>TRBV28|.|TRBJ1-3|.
CASTARVSGNTIYF
TGTGCCAGCACTGCAAGGGTTTCTGGAAACACCATATATTTT
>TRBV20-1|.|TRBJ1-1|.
CSARDLGNTEAFF
TGCAGTGCTAGAGATCTGGGCAACACTGAAGCTTTCTTT
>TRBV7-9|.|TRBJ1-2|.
CASSFSGTAHYGYTF
TGTGCCAGCAGCTTCTCGGGCACCGCGCACTATGGCTACACCTTC
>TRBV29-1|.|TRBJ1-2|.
CSVEGTFHNYGYTF
TGCAGCGTTGAAGGGACATTTCATAACTATGGCTACACCTTC
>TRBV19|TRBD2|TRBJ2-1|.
CASSPPRASGRGFSDEQFF
TGTGCCAGTAGTCCCCCCCGGGCTAGCGGGAGGGGTTTTAGCGATGAGCAGTTCTTC
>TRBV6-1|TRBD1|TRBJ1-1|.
CASSERWTGANTEAFF
TGTGCCAGCAGTGAAAGATGGACAGGCGCTAACACTGAAGCTTTCTTT
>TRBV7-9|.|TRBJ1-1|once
CASSSTAGLNTEAFF
TGTGCCAGCAGCTCCACAGCTGGGTTGAACACTGAAGCTTTCTTT
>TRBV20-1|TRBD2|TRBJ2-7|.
CSAQGVAGVYEQYF
TGCAGTGCCCAAGGGGTAGCGGGAGTTTACGAGCAGTACTTC
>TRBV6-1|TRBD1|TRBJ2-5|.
CASSETGQGYETQYF
TGTGCCAGCAGTGAAACTGGACAGGGGTACGAGACCCAGTACTTC
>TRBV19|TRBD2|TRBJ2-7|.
CASRGRGLAGGSQYF
TGTGCCAGTAGGGGAAGGGGACTAGCGGGAGGTTCTCAGTACTTC
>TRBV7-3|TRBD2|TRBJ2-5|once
CASSPGGLAGETQYF
TGTGCCAGCAGCCCAGGGGGACTAGCGGGGGAGACCCAGTACTTC
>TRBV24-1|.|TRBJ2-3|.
CATSEADTQYF
TGTGCCACCAGTGAGGCAGATACGCAGTATTTT
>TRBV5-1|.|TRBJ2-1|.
CASSLKGPEQFF
TGCGCCAGCAGCTTGAAGGGGCCTGAGCAGTTCTTC
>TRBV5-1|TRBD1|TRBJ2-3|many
CASSLVSGGPDTQYF
TGCGCCAGCAGCTTGGTGTCAGGGGGCCCAGATACGCAGTATTTT
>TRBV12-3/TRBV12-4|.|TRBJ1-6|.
CASSGTGANSPLHF
TGTGCCAGCAGTGGAACCGGGGCTAACTCACCCCTCCACTTT
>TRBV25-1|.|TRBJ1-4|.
CASSPIGTVDEKLFF
TGTGCCAGCAGTCCCATTGGGACGGTGGATGAAAAACTGTTTTTT
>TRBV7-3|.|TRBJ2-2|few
CASSLTSGELFF
TGTGCCAGCAGCTTAACCTCCGGGGAGCTGTTTTTT
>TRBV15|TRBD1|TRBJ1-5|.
CATSRAKGQGWDQPQHF
TGTGCCACCAGCAGAGCAAAAGGACAGGGCTGGGATCAGCCCCAGCATTTT
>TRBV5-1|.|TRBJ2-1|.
CASSLDGDSGGSYNEQFF
TGCGCCAGCAGCTTGGACGGTGATTCCGGGGGTTCCTACAATGAGCAGTTCTTC
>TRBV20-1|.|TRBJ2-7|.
CSARDGGSSYERYF
TGCAGTGCTAGAGATGGCGGATCATCCTACGAGCGGTACTTC
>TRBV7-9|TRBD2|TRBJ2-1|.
CASRRTSGNNEQFF
TGTGCCAGCAGGAGGACTAGCGGAAACAATGAGCAGTTCTTC
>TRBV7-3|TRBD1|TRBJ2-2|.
CAYNKGTGTGELFF
TGTGCCTACAATAAGGGGACAGGGACCGGGGAGCTGTTTTTT
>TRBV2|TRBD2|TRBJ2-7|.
CASRVLAGAHEQYF
TGTGCCAGCAGGGTACTAGCGGGAGCCCACGAGCAGTACTTC
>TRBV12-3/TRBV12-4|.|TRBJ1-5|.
CASSPGLQVDQPQHF
TGTGCCAGCAGTCCGGGGTTGCAAGTTGATCAGCCCCAGCATTTT
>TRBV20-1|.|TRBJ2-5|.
CSARDIRQQETQYF
TGCAGTGCTAGAGATATAAGGCAGCAAGAGACCCAGTACTTC
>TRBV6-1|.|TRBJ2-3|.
CASSEAEQGADTQYF
TGTGCCAGCAGTGAAGCGGAGCAGGGTGCAGATACGCAGTATTTT
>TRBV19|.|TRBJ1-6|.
CASSGEAQRSPLHF
TGTGCCAGTAGTGGGGAAGCCCAGCGTTCACCCCTCCACTTT
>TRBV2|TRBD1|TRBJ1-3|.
CASSDDRVSGNTIYF
TGTGCCAGCAGTGATGACAGGGTATCTGGAAACACCATATATTTT
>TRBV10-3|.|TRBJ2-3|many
CAIRSGSTDTQYF
TGTGCCATCAGAAGCGGTTCCACAGATACGCAGTATTTT
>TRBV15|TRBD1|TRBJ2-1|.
CATSSGTGTGAYNEQFF
TGTGCCACCAGCAGCGGGACTGGGACAGGGGCCTACAATGAGCAGTTCTTC